Listed here are 26 T cell receptor beta chains from one sample, sequenced in a study of Ad26.COV2.S vaccination and SARS-CoV-2 variants. Repertoires were generated with immunoSEQ multiplex PCR, while TCRdb's copy carries only in-frame clones and drops some. The sample yields roughly 680,000 clones, roughly nine tenths seen once. Treatment here: some 20 received Ad26.COV2.S at low or high dose, single or two shots; 5 received placebo; per-sample allocation not given. The samples date from day 63 after the first vaccine or placebo injection. Source: peripheral blood, taken in a trial of Ad26.COV2.S vaccine versus placebo. The receptors were gathered from a person between 18 and 60 years old who received the Ad26.COV2.S COVID-19 vaccine or a placebo.

The chain links TRBV7-9 to TRBJ2-2; perhaps TRBD1 as D (6 bases). The germline V gene encodes CDR1 SEHNR and CDR2 FQNEAQ (reference sequence). The V gene lost 2 bases and the J gene lost 7 bases, with 14 bases spanning the gap. CDR3 length equals 15 residues. The CDR3: CASSLRGTTGGELFF. The CDR3 nucleotides are TGTGCCAGCAGCTTAAGGGGAACGACAGGCGGGGAGCTGTTTTTT.

The J gene is TRBJ1-6, the V gene TRBV2, with 12 positions matching TRBD1. CDR3 size: 14 residues. The J segment lost 9 bases and the V segment lost 6 bases, leaving 3 bases of the junction unmatched. CDR1 is SNHLY, CDR2 FYNNEI, per germline. CDR3 loop: CASSRDRGLSPLHF. The CDR3 region has the DNA TGTGCCAGCAGCCGGGACAGGGGGCTTTCACCCCTCCACTTT.

This clone was observed a single time. This rearrangement joins TRBV19 to TRBJ1-2; 10 positions agree with TRBD1. Germline V gene sequence: CDR1 LNHDA, CDR2 SQIVND (reference sequence). The junction had 10 bases not matched to a gene; V was cut back by 7 bases and J by 5 bases. This CDR3 region has 15 residues. The CDR3: CASTDKLGQGYGYTF. Here the CDR3 DNA reads TGTGCCAGTACCGATAAACTGGGACAGGGGTATGGCTACACCTTC. The full variable domain, rest sourced from reference TRBV19 and TRBJ1-2, is DGGITQSPKYLFRKEGQNVTLSCEQNLNHDAMYWYRQDPGQGLRLIYYSQIVNDFQKGDIAEGYSVSREKKESFPLTVTSAQKNPTAFYLCASTDKLGQGYGYTFGSGTRLTVV.

V is TRBV7-2 and J is TRBJ2-3, with 9 bases that match TRBD2. V lost 5 bases to trimming and J lost 3 bases; unmatched junction nucleotides: 9. Germline loops: CDR1 SGHTA, CDR2 FQGNSA. This CDR3 has 16 residues. CDR3 amino acids: CASSAQGLAGTDTQYF. The CDR3 DNA reads as TGTGCCAGCAGCGCCCAGGGGCTAGCGGGGACAGATACGCAGTATTTT.

CDR3 residues: CASSQMMVFGNTIYF. The CDR3 DNA reads TGTGCCAGCAGCCAAATGATGGTTTTTGGAAACACCATATATTTT. The chain is built from TRBV14 and TRBJ1-3; D is ambiguous. This CDR3 is 15 amino acids long. CDR1 is SGHDN, CDR2 FVKESK, per germline. V was pared by 2 bases and J by 3 bases, with 11 bases between.

The chain links TRBV30 to TRBJ1-5; D call uncertain. Trimming cost V 4 bases and J 1 base, with 17 bases left between them. The CDR3 spans 16 residues. Germline V gene sequence: CDR1 GTSNPN, CDR2 SVGIG (reference sequence). CDR3 DNA: TGTGCCTGGACACTAGGACGTCCTAGGAGCAATCAGCCCCAGCATTTT. This encodes CAWTLGRPRSNQPQHF. The complete variable domain, with remaining parts taken from reference TRBV30 and TRBJ1-5, reads SQTIHQWPATLVQPVGSPLSLECTVEGTSNPNLYWYRQAAGRGLQLLFYSVGIGQISSEVPQNLSASRPQDRQFILSSKKLLLSDSGFYLCAWTLGRPRSNQPQHFGDGTRLSIL.

CDR3 in DNA: TGTGCCAGTAGTAGCGGACAGGACCGCTTTTGGGGCTACACCTTC. It translates to CASSSGQDRFWGYTF. The J gene is TRBJ1-2, the V gene TRBV19; TRBD1 aligns across 7 bases. The CDR3 sequence is 15 residues long. Germline V gene sequence: CDR1 LNHDA, CDR2 SQIVND (reference sequence). Trimming took 4 bases from V and 8 from J; bases not matched to a gene: 13.

The chain has TRBV4-3 and TRBJ1-1; possibly TRBD1 for D (5 bases). V was clipped by 0 bases and J by 1 base, with 9 bases between them. This CDR3 spans 15 amino acids. Germline assignment: CDR1 LGHNA and CDR2 YSLEER. CDR3 sequence reads: CASSQDGTANTEAFF. CDR3 bases: TGCGCCAGCAGCCAAGATGGGACTGCGAACACTGAAGCTTTCTTT.

J is TRBJ2-4 and V is TRBV5-4; no clear D gene. Trimming shortened V by 9 bases and J by 3 bases, and 10 bases separated the two germline ends. The germline V gene has CDR1 SGHNT and CDR2 YYREEE (reference sequence). CDR3 length equals 12 residues. CDR3 in amino acids: CAIGTNKNIQYF. The CDR3 coding sequence is TGTGCCATAGGCACCAACAAAAACATTCAGTACTTC.

The genes are TRBV30 and TRBJ1-6; D is possibly TRBD1 (6 bases). This CDR3 comprises 13 residues. V was clipped by 3 bases and J by 7 bases, with 10 bases between them. Germline-derived CDR1 and CDR2 are GTSNPN and SVGIG (reference sequence). As DNA, the CDR3 is TGTGCCTGGAGGGACAGATCCAATTCACCCCTCCACTTT. Its protein product is CAWRDRSNSPLHF.

J is TRBJ1-2 and V is TRBV12-3 or TRBV12-4; 9 bases fit TRBD1. With V trimmed by 4 bases and J by 6 bases, 3 bases remained unmatched. CDR3 length: 13 amino acids. The CDR3 region is CASSYRGLNGYTF. In DNA form, the CDR3 reads TGTGCCAGCAGTTACAGGGGGCTGAATGGCTACACCTTC.

The rearrangement links TRBV30 to TRBJ1-4, with TRBD1 as a possible D gene (6 bases). Trimming removed 5 bases from V and 7 bases from J, with 8 bases in between. The CDR3 extends over 11 amino acids. The germline V gene has CDR1 GTSNPN and CDR2 SVGIG (reference sequence). The CDR3 protein is CAWGTFEKLFF. In nucleotides, the CDR3 is TGTGCCTGGGGGACATTTGAAAAACTGTTTTTT.

The V call is TRBV4-2, the J call TRBJ2-2; tentative D call: TRBD2 (6 bases). Trimming stripped 1 base from V and 6 bases from J, with 6 bases between. The CDR3 extends over 13 amino acids. Per the germline V gene, CDR1 is LGHNA and CDR2 is YNFKEQ. The CDR3: CASSQASAGELFF. The CDR3 bases are TGTGCCAGCAGCCAAGCTAGCGCCGGGGAGCTGTTTTTT.

The rearrangement links TRBV5-1 to TRBJ2-5, with TRBD1 identical over 10 bases. The CDR3 sequence is 14 residues long. V lost 7 bases and J lost 7; bases outside the gene matches: 10. Germline CDR1 and CDR2: SGHRS and YFSETQ. In DNA form, the CDR3 reads TGCGCCAGCGCGCCGGGGACAGGGGTTGTGACCCAGTACTTC. Residues: CASAPGTGVVTQYF.

The rearrangement joins TRBV7-2 to TRBJ2-2, with a possible D match to TRBD1 (5 bases). This CDR3 comprises 15 residues. Germline CDR1 is SGHTA and CDR2 is FQGNSA. V lost 5 bases, J lost 5 bases, and 15 bases lay in between. The CDR3 coding sequence is TGTGCCAGCAGCCCCGACAGAGTTCGGACCGGGGAGCTGTTTTTT. Amino acid sequence: CASSPDRVRTGELFF. Full variable domain (outside the CDR3, taken from reference TRBV7-2 and TRBJ2-2): GAGVSQSPSNKVTEKGKDVELRCDPISGHTALYWYRQSLGQGLEFLIYFQGNSAPDKSGLPSDRFSAERTGGSVSTLTIQRTQQEDSAVYLCASSPDRVRTGELFFGEGSRLTVL.

V gene TRBV29-1 combines with J gene TRBJ1-4; no definite D call. Trimming removed 2 bases from V and 8 bases from J, with 15 bases in between. The CDR3 sequence is 14 residues long. Germline V gene lookup returns CDR1 SQVTM and CDR2 ANQGSEA. The CDR3 DNA reads TGCAGCGTTGAATTAGGAGAGAGGCAAGAAAAACTGTTTTTT. Residues: CSVELGERQEKLFF.

The chain has TRBV6-5 and TRBJ1-1; a weak D match, TRBD1 (5 bases). V lost 5 bases and J lost 10, with 17 bases in between. CDR3 size: 13 residues. Germline lookup yields CDR1 MNHEY and CDR2 SVGAGI. CDR3 nucleotide sequence: TGTGCCAGCAGTCGGGACGGCCTTGGTGGAGCTTTCTTT. Translated: CASSRDGLGGAFF.

V is TRBV7-2 and J is TRBJ1-4, with D possibly being TRBD1 (5 bases). The CDR3 is made up of 15 amino acids. Germline values: CDR1 SGHTA, CDR2 FQGNSA. V was pared by 5 bases and J by 0 bases, with 10 bases between. CDR3 nucleotide sequence: TGTGCCAGCAGCACCGACAGCGCAACTAATGAAAAACTGTTTTTT. Translated: CASSTDSATNEKLFF.

The chain links TRBV5-4 to TRBJ2-1; 7 positions match TRBD2. The CDR3 consists of 14 residues. CDR1 is SGHNT, CDR2 YYREEE, per germline (reference sequence). V was pared by 2 bases and J by 6 bases, with 5 bases of the junction left unmatched. The CDR3 region is CASSFEASGNEQFF. The DNA for the CDR3 is TGTGCCAGCAGCTTCGAGGCTAGCGGCAATGAGCAGTTCTTC.

The CDR3 loop reads CASSHKTSGRRNEQFF. The CDR3 DNA is TGTGCCAGCAGCCACAAAACTAGCGGGAGGAGGAATGAGCAGTTCTTC. The chain links TRBV5-4 to TRBJ2-1, with 12 bases matching TRBD2. CDR3 length equals 16 residues. Germline V CDR1 and CDR2: SGHNT, YYREEE (reference sequence). V was pared by 4 bases and J by 7 bases, with 9 bases of the junction left unmatched.

The V and J genes are TRBV10-3 and TRBJ2-3; 15 positions match TRBD2. The V gene's germline CDR1 is ENHRY and CDR2 SYGVKD. The junction had 8 bases not matched to a gene; V was cut back by 10 bases and J by 6 bases. The CDR3 covers 15 residues. The CDR3 coding sequence is TGTGCCACCGAAGGGACTAGCGGGAGGTCGGATACGCAGTATTTT. It is translated as CATEGTSGRSDTQYF.

The chain uses TRBV27 and TRBJ1-5; D may be TRBD1 (6 bases). The CDR3 loop spans 18 amino acids. The germline V gene encodes CDR1 MNHEY and CDR2 SMNVEV (reference sequence). V dropped 5 bases and J dropped 1 base, with 21 bases sitting between them. The chain's CDR3 is CASSLRQEGRTSNQPQHF. The CDR3 DNA reads as TGTGCCAGCAGTCTACGACAGGAGGGTAGGACAAGCAATCAGCCCCAGCATTTT.

The chain employs TRBV4-1 and TRBJ2-1; D unclear. Germline values: CDR1 MGHRA, CDR2 YSYEKL. The germline V and J ends were trimmed by 3 bases and 0 bases, with 12 bases remaining between them. This CDR3 comprises 16 residues. This chain's CDR3 is CASSHARTDSYNEQFF. The CDR3 DNA reads as TGCGCCAGCAGCCATGCCCGGACGGACTCCTACAATGAGCAGTTCTTC.

CDR3 region: CASSLGDTYAEKLFF. In DNA, the CDR3 is TGCGCCAGCAGCTTGGGGGACACTTATGCGGAAAAACTGTTTTTT. The V call is TRBV5-1, the J call TRBJ1-4, with a weak D call TRBD1 (6 bases). V was shortened by 0 bases and J by 8 bases, with 14 bases between the two germline ends. There are 15 residues in the CDR3. The germline V gene encodes CDR1 SGHRS and CDR2 YFSETQ.

The chain employs TRBV7-9 and TRBJ2-1, with 11 bases lining up with TRBD1. The CDR3 runs to 13 residues. The J segment lost 5 bases and the V segment lost 9 bases, leaving 3 bases of the junction unmatched. The germline V gene has CDR1 SEHNR and CDR2 FQNEAQ (reference sequence). CDR3 DNA sequence: TGTGCCAGATCGGGACAGGGGGACAATGAGCAGTTCTTC. Translation: CARSGQGDNEQFF.

V usage is TRBV24-1 and J usage is TRBJ2-2; D might be TRBD1 (5 bases). Trimming left V 6 bases short and J 1 base short, with 8 bases between. The CDR3 length is 14 residues. Germline CDR1 is KGHDR and CDR2 is SFDVKD. CDR3 sequence: CATSSTENTGELFF. In nucleotides, the CDR3 is TGTGCCACCAGTTCGACAGAGAACACCGGGGAGCTGTTTTTT.